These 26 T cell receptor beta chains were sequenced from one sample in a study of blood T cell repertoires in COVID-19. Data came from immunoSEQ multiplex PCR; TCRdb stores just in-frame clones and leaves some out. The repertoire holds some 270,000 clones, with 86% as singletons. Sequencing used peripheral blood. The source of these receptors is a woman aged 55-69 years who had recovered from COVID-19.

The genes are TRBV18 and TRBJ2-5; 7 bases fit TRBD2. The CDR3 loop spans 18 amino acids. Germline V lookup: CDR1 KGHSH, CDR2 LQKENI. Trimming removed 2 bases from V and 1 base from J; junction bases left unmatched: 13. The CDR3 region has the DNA TGTGCCAGCTCACCATCTACTAATGGGAGGGCGTCCCAAGAGACCCAGTACTTC. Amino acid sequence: CASSPSTNGRASQETQYF.

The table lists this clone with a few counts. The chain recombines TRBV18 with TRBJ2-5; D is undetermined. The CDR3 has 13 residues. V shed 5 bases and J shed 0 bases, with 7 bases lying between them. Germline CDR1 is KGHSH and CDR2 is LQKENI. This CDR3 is CASSAGNQETQYF. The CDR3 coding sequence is TGTGCCAGCTCAGCAGGCAACCAAGAGACCCAGTACTTC.

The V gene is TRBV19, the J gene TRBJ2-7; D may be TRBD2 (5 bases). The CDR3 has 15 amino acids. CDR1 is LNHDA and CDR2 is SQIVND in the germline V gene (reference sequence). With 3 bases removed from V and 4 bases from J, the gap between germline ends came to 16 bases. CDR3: CASSIGLGGLYEQYF. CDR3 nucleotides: TGTGCCAGTAGTATTGGTCTAGGAGGTTTGTACGAGCAGTACTTC.

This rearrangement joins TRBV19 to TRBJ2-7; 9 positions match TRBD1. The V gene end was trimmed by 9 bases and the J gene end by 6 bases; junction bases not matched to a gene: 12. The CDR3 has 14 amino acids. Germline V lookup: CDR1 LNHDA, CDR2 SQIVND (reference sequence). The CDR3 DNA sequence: TGTGCCAGCATATCGGGACAGGGACTCCGCGAGCAGTACTTC. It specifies CASISGQGLREQYF.

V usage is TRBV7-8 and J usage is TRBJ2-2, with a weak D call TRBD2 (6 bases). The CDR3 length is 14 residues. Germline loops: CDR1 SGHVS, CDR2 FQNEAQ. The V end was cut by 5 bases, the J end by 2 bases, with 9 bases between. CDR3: CASSPGLNTGELFF. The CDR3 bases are TGTGCCAGCAGCCCCGGACTAAACACCGGGGAGCTGTTTTTT.

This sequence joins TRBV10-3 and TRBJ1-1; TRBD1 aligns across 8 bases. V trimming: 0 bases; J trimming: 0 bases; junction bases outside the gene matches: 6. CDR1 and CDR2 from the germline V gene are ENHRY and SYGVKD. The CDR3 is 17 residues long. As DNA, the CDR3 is TGTGCCATCAGTGAGTCGATCGGACAGGGACTGAACACTGAAGCTTTCTTT. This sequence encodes CAISESIGQGLNTEAFF.

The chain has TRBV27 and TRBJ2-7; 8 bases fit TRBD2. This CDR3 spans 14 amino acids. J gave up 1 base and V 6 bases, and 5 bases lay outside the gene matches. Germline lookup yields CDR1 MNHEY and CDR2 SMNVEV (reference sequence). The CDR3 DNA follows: TGTGCCAGCAGCCTTGTAGCGGGGTCCTACGAGCAGTACTTC. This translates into CASSLVAGSYEQYF.

The DNA of the CDR3 is TGTGCCAGCAGCTTTGGCAGGGTGGGGTCACCCCTCCACTTT. Its translation is CASSFGRVGSPLHF. The V gene is TRBV7-2, the J gene TRBJ1-6, with a weak D call TRBD1 (5 bases). The CDR3 sequence is 14 residues long. V was trimmed by 3 bases and J by 10 bases, leaving 13 bases between them. Germline V lookup: CDR1 SGHTA, CDR2 FQGNSA.

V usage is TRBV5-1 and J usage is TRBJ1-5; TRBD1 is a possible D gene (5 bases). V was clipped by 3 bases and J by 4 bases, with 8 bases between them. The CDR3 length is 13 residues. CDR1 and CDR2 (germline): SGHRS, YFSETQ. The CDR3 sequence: CASSSEGNQPQHF. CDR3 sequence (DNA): TGCGCCAGCAGCTCGGAGGGGAATCAGCCCCAGCATTTT.

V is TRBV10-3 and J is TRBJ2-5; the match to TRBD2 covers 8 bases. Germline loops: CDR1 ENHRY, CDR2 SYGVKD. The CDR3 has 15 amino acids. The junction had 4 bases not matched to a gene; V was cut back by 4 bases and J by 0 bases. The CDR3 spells CAISAPAGDQETQYF. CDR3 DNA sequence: TGTGCCATCAGTGCCCCAGCGGGGGACCAAGAGACCCAGTACTTC.

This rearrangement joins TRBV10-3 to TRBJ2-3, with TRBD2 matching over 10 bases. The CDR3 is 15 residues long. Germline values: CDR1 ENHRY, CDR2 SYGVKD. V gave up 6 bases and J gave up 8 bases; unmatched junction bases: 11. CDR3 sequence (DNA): TGTGCCATCAGGGCAGCGGGGGGGGCAGGCACTACGCAGTATTTT. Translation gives CAIRAAGGAGTTQYF.

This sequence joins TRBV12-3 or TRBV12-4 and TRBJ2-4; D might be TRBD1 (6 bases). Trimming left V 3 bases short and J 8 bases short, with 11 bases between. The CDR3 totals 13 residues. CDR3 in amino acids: CASSLGQGYIQYF. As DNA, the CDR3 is TGTGCCAGCAGTTTGGGTCAGGGGTACATTCAGTACTTC.

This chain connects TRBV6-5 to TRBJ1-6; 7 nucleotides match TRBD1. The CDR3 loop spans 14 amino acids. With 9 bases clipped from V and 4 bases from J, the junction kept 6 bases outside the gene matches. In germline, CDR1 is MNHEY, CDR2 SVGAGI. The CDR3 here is CASRQGIYNSPLHF. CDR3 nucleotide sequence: TGTGCCAGTCGACAGGGAATTTATAATTCACCCCTCCACTTT.

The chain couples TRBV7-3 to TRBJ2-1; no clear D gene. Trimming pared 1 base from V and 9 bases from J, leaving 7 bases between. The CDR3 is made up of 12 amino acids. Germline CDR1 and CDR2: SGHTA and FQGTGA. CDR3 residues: CASSLNGGEQFF. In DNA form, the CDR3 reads TGTGCCAGCAGCTTAAATGGCGGTGAGCAGTTCTTC.

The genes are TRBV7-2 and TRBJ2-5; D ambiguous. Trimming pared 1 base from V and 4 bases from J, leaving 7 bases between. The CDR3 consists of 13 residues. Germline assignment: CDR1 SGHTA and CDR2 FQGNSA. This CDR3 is CASSLGRVETQYF. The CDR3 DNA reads TGTGCCAGCAGCTTAGGTAGAGTAGAGACCCAGTACTTC. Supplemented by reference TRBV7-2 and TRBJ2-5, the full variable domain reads GAGVSQSPSNKVTEKGKDVELRCDPISGHTALYWYRQSLGQGLEFLIYFQGNSAPDKSGLPSDRFSAERTGGSVSTLTIQRTQQEDSAVYLCASSLGRVETQYFGPGTRLLVL.

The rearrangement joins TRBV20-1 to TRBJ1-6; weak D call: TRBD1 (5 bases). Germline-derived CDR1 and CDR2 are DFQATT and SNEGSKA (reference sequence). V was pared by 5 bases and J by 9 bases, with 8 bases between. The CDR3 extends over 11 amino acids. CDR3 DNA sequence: TGCAGTGCTTTTACAGGTTCACCCCTCCACTTT. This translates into CSAFTGSPLHF.

The CDR3 DNA sequence: TGTGCCAGCAGCTTCACAGGGCTAGAGACCCAGTACTTC. Amino acids: CASSFTGLETQYF. The V gene is TRBV7-2, the J gene TRBJ2-5; perhaps TRBD1 as D (6 bases). The CDR3 runs to 13 residues. V gave up 3 bases and J gave up 4 bases, with 9 bases separating them. In germline, CDR1 is SGHTA, CDR2 FQGNSA.

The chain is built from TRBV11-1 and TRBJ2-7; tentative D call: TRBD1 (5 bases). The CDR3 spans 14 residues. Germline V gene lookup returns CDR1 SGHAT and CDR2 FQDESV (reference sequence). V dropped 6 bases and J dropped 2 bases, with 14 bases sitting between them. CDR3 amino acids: CASSRPGQTYEQYF. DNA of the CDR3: TGTGCCAGCAGTCGTCCCGGACAAACCTACGAGCAGTACTTC.

This CDR3 is CSAGSLVYEQYF. DNA for the CDR3: TGCAGCGCCGGGAGTTTGGTCTACGAGCAGTACTTC. V is TRBV29-1 and J is TRBJ2-7, with D tentatively TRBD2 (6 bases). This CDR3 region has 12 residues. Germline assignment: CDR1 SQVTM and CDR2 ANQGSEA. Deletions cut 7 bases from V and 3 bases from J, with 13 bases between.

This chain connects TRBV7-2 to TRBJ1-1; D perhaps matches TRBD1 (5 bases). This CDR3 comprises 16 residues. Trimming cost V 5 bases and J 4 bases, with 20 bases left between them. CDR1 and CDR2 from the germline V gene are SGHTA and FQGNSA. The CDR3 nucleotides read TGTGCCAGCAGCCCAGACGGGGGATTTAGGATCACTGAAGCTTTCTTT. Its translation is CASSPDGGFRITEAFF. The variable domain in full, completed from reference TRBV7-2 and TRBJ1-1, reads GAGVSQSPSNKVTEKGKDVELRCDPISGHTALYWYRQSLGQGLEFLIYFQGNSAPDKSGLPSDRFSAERTGGSVSTLTIQRTQQEDSAVYLCASSPDGGFRITEAFFGQGTRLTVV.

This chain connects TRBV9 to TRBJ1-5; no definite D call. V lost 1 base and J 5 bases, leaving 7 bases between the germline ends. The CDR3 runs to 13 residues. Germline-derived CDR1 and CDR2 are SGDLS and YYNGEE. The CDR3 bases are TGTGCCAGCAGCGTAAATTCTTATCAGCCCCAGCATTTT. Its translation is CASSVNSYQPQHF.

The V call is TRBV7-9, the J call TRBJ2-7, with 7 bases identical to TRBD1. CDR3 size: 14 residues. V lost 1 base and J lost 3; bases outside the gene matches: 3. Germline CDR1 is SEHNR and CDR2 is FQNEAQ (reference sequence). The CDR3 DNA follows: TGTGCCAGCAGCTTAGGGGGACAGTTCTACGAGCAGTACTTC. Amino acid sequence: CASSLGGQFYEQYF.

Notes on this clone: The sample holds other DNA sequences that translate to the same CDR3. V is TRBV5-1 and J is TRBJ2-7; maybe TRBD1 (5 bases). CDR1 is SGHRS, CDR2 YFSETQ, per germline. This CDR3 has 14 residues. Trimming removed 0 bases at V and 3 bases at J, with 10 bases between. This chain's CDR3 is CASSLEQGFYEQYF. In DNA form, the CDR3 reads TGCGCCAGCAGCTTGGAGCAGGGTTTCTACGAGCAGTACTTC.

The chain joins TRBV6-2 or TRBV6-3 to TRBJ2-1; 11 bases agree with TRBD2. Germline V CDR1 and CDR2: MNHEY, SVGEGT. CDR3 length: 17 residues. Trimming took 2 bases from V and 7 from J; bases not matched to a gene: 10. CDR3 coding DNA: TGTGCCAGCAGTTACCCCAGGGTAGCGGGGGGGCAAAATGAGCAGTTCTTC. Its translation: CASSYPRVAGGQNEQFF.

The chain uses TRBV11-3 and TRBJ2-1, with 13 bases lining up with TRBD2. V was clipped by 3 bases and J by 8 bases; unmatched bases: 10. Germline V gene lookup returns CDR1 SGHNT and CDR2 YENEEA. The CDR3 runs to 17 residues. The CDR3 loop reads CASSLGRTSGGGYEQFF. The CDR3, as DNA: TGTGCCAGCAGCTTGGGGAGGACTAGCGGGGGCGGCTATGAGCAGTTCTTC.

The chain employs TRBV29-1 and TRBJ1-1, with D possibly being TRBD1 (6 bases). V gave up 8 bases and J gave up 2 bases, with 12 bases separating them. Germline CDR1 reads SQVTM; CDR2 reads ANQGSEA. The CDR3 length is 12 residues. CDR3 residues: CSTQGINTEAFF. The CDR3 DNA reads TGCAGCACACAGGGTATCAACACTGAAGCTTTCTTT. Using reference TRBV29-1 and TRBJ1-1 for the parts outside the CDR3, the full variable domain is SAVISQKPSRDICQRGTSLTIQCQVDSQVTMMFWYRQQPGQSLTLIATANQGSEATYESGFVIDKFPISRPNLTFSTLTVSNMSPEDSSIYLCSTQGINTEAFFGQGTRLTVV.